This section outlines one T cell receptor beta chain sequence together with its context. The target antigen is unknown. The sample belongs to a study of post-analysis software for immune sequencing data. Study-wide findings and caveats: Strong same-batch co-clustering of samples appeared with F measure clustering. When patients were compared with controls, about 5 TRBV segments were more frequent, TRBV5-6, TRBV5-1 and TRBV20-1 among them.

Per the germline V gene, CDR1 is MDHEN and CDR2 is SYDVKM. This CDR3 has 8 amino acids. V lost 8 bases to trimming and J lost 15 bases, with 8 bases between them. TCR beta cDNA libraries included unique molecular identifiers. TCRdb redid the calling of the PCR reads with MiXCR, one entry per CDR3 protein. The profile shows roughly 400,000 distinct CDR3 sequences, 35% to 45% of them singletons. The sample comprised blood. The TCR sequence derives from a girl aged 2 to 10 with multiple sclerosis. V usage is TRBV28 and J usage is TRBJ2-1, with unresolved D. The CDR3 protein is CASPRGFF. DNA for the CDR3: TGTGCCAGCCCCCGTGGGTTCTTC.